These 13 T cell receptor beta chains originate from one sample sequenced in a study of a mutant IDH1 vaccine in newly diagnosed glioma. Time point indicated: week 47, end of study. In the vaccine, a single dose held 300 ug of the mutant IDH1 20-mer peptide, along with topical imiquimod. The data were produced by immunoSEQ multiplex PCR, yet TCRdb's version contains in-frame clones alone and is incomplete. The table includes 55,000 to 65,000 clones, about 79% detected once. The antigens of these receptors remain unknown. Sequencing was performed on PBMCs, taken from a glioma patient whose treatment included an IDH1 peptide vaccine. Every receptor here comes from a man aged 45-65 years with glioma.

This clone was seen a handful of times. The rearrangement links TRBV2 to TRBJ1-1, with D possibly being TRBD1 (6 bases). CDR1 SNHLY and CDR2 FYNNEI come from the germline V gene. V was pared by 6 bases and J by 5 bases, with 13 bases between. The CDR3 runs 13 residues. The CDR3 coding sequence is TGTGCCAGCAGAGAGGGGGTTAAAACTGAAGCTTTCTTT. It translates to CASREGVKTEAFF. Together with reference TRBV2 and TRBJ1-1, the CDR3 gives the full variable domain: EPEVTQTPSHQVTQMGQEVILRCVPISNHLYFYWYRQILGQKVEFLVSFYNNEISEKSEIFDDQFSVERPDGSNFTLKIRSTKLEDSAMYFCASREGVKTEAFFGQGTRLTVV.

V usage is TRBV27 and J usage is TRBJ2-7; no clear D. This CDR3 region has 14 residues. With 1 base removed from V and 2 bases from J, the gap between germline ends came to 9 bases. Germline loops: CDR1 MNHEY, CDR2 SMNVEV (reference sequence). DNA of the CDR3: TGTGCCAGCAGTTTATATGGCAGACCCTACGAGCAGTACTTC. Its protein is CASSLYGRPYEQYF.

The V and J genes are TRBV15 and TRBJ1-5, with TRBD1 matching over 10 bases. V dropped 3 bases and J dropped 4; count of bases not matched to a gene: 12. CDR3 length equals 18 residues. Germline CDR1 reads LNHNV; CDR2 reads YYDKDF (reference sequence). The DNA for the CDR3 is TGTGCCACCAGCAGGGGCTCAGGGACAGGGGTTGGTAATCAGCCCCAGCATTTT. Translating gives CATSRGSGTGVGNQPQHF.

This clone appeared a few times. The chain links TRBV2 to TRBJ2-7, with D hard to call. CDR3 length: 12 residues. V lost 3 bases to trimming and J lost 2 bases, with 5 bases between them. Germline V gene lookup returns CDR1 SNHLY and CDR2 FYNNEI. The CDR3 DNA is TGTGCCAGCAGTGACAGGCCCTACGAGCAGTACTTC. Amino acids: CASSDRPYEQYF.

This clone has a handful of counts. The genes are TRBV29-1 and TRBJ1-1, with D hard to call. Trimming removed 4 bases at V and 1 base at J, with 7 bases between. Germline V CDR1 and CDR2: SQVTM, ANQGSEA. The CDR3 extends over 12 amino acids. The CDR3 DNA reads as TGCAGCGTTGCTACGGGGAACACTGAAGCTTTCTTT. This translates into CSVATGNTEAFF.

The gene calls are TRBV6-6 and TRBJ1-5; no definite D call. Germline V CDR1 and CDR2: MNHNY, SVGAGI (reference sequence). The CDR3 contains 14 residues. V shed 9 bases and J shed 0 bases, with 12 bases lying between them. The CDR3 sequence: CASSAAYSNQPQHF. The DNA for the CDR3 is TGTGCCAGTTCGGCAGCTTATAGCAATCAGCCCCAGCATTTT.

This clone came up a few times. Here the CDR3 DNA reads TGTGCCTGGGGGACAGGGGTCTACCAAGAGACCCAGTACTTC. Amino acid sequence: CAWGTGVYQETQYF. The chain combines TRBV30 with TRBJ2-5, with TRBD1 matching over 10 bases. The V gene end was trimmed by 5 bases and the J gene end by 0 bases; junction bases not matched to a gene: 3. This CDR3 comprises 14 residues. Germline CDR1 and CDR2: GTSNPN and SVGIG (reference sequence).

This clone was recorded once. The chain couples TRBV5-6 to TRBJ1-6; unclear D gene. V lost 3 bases to trimming and J lost 7 bases, with 8 bases between them. This CDR3 contains 13 residues. CDR1 is SGHDT and CDR2 is YYEEEE in the germline V gene. The DNA for the CDR3 is TGTGCCAGCAGCTCGGGTCAAAATTCACCCCTCCACTTT. Translated, it gives CASSSGQNSPLHF.

There are a few counts of this clone. The CDR3 protein is CASSKGQGRVGNTIYF. The CDR3 bases are TGTGCCAGCAGCAAAGGACAGGGAAGGGTGGGAAACACCATATATTTT. This chain links TRBV21-1 with TRBJ1-3; the table's D gene call, TRBD1, was not cross checked with the DNA. TRBV21-1 is shown as a pseudogene. The CDR3 loop spans 16 amino acids.

This chain uses TRBV4-2 with TRBJ1-1; weak D call: TRBD1 (5 bases). Trimming pared 3 bases from V and 2 bases from J, leaving 16 bases between. The CDR3 sequence is 16 residues long. The V gene's germline CDR1 is LGHNA and CDR2 YNFKEQ. This CDR3 is CASSHGPDSANTEAFF. The CDR3 region has the DNA TGTGCCAGCAGCCACGGACCCGACAGTGCTAACACTGAAGCTTTCTTT.

J is TRBJ2-3 and V is TRBV11-1; D may match TRBD1 or TRBD2 (5 bases each). V was shortened by 3 bases and J by 2 bases, with 12 bases between the two germline ends. The length of the CDR3 is 15 residues. The germline V gene has CDR1 SGHAT and CDR2 FQDESV (reference sequence). The CDR3 loop reads CASSLGESYTDTQYF. CDR3 nucleotides: TGTGCCAGCAGCTTGGGGGAGTCTTACACAGATACGCAGTATTTT.

V and J are TRBV14 and TRBJ1-2, with D possibly TRBD1 on 6 matching bases. V was pared by 1 base and J by 5 bases, with 14 bases between. The CDR3 is 15 residues long. Germline V gene sequence: CDR1 SGHDN, CDR2 FVKESK. Here the CDR3 reads CASSQVDSFSYGYTF. The CDR3 region has the DNA TGTGCCAGCAGCCAAGTGGACAGTTTCTCTTATGGCTACACCTTC.

The chain is built from TRBV10-2 and TRBJ1-1; no clear D gene. CDR3 length equals 15 residues. CDR1 WSHSY and CDR2 SAAADI come from the germline V gene. The ends were cut back, 3 bases at V and 8 bases at J, with 19 bases in the middle. DNA of the CDR3: TGCGCCAGCAGTGACAGAGAGGGAGGGCGAAACGAAGCTTTCTTT. Protein product: CASSDREGGRNEAFF.